This T cell receptor beta chain was profiled in a study of post-analysis software for immune sequencing data (dated by TCRdb to 2015 to 2017). As for the study more broadly: Recorded disease courses included relapsing-remitting, secondary progressive and progressive-relapsing multiple sclerosis, with some patients lacking subtype annotation. Patient repertoires were compared against some twelve previously published healthy control repertoires from donors aged roughly 6 to 27 years. A subset of samples was prepared in parallel using single-end sample barcoding, then pooled and co-amplified after Illumina adapter ligation. Study-wide findings and limitations: Significantly lower normalized Chao1 diversity was found in multiple sclerosis patients than in controls, suggesting substantial peripheral T-cell clonal expansion. The multiple sclerosis patient group was slightly younger than the control group. Direct clustering with F measure revealed strong co-clustering of samples prepared in the same batch, which led to a batch-effect correction. Significantly higher frequencies in patients than in controls were found for about 5 TRBV segments, including TRBV5-6, TRBV5-1 and TRBV20-1.

Comment on this clonotype: The antigen it recognizes is unknown. No base quality values were provided; no much bigger clone lies one nucleotide off.

Library prep was done by PCR. TCRdb records Illumina HiSeq 2500 as the sequencer. To reduce PCR and sequencing biases, unique molecular identifiers were built into the TCR beta cDNA libraries. Every 1 to 10 million input T cells yielded approximately 500,000 cDNA molecules, meaning each molecule approximated one T cell. The patient libraries were prepared and sequenced using the same protocol as the earlier healthy control dataset. Within a given batch, samples were prepared together, multiplexed and sequenced on the same HiSeq lane. The paper's processing steps were these. MIGEC was used to process the raw barcoded reads, and molecular identifier groups with only a single read were discarded before consensus assembly and CDR3 extraction. VDJtools was used for post-analysis of the clonotype tables, with diversity normalized by down-sampling every dataset to the smallest sample size. To correct batch-related cross-sample contamination, repertoire overlap clustering matched CDR3 amino acid sequences but not nucleotide sequences. Through fastp at Q25 and MiXCR, TCRdb rebuilt clones from the public reads, retaining in-frame beta chains. One record per CDR3 amino acid sequence lists the most common genes and DNA. These V and J calls originate from TCRdb's pipeline instead of the authors' own analysis. For this sample there are around 700,000 distinct CDR3 sequences; approximately 59% appear just once. Roughly 10% of the sample is held by the ten biggest clonotypes.

The germline V gene (reference sequence) sets CDR1 to SGHKS and CDR2 to YYEKEE. Ends trimmed: V by 0 bases, J by 6 bases; bases unmatched to a gene: 5. There are 15 amino acids in the CDR3, from cysteine to phenylalanine inclusive. CDR3 DNA is the only sequence kept; it has 45 bases, read in frame from the first base. To demonstrate the VDJtools post-analysis software, TCR beta repertoires were profiled from the peripheral blood of about 13 young patients with multiple sclerosis. Multiple sclerosis patients were children and adolescents aged about 6 to 16 years. What was sequenced was blood. Rearrangement joined TRBV5-5 to TRBJ2-3; 9 bases in the middle match TRBD2. The sequence was collected from a girl aged 2 to 9 with multiple sclerosis. CDR3 protein: CASSLVSGGADTQYF. The nucleotide sequence reads as follows: TGTGCCAGCAGCTTGGTTAGCGGGGGTGCGGATACGCAGTATTTT.